The 27 T cell receptor beta chains below come from one sample, sequenced in a study of T cell responses to AZD1222 COVID-19 vaccine. Clones were sequenced by immunoSEQ multiplex PCR, and TCRdb holds only the in-frame ones, with some missing. The sample lists about 160,000 clones, 70% to 90% occurring once. The sample here was peripheral blood, taken on day 0 of AZD1222 vaccination. These receptors originate from an adult in good health.

This chain connects TRBV19 to TRBJ1-5, with 9 bases matching TRBD1. Germline-derived CDR1 and CDR2 are LNHDA and SQIVND (reference sequence). The CDR3 has 18 amino acids. J was trimmed by 0 bases and V by 6 bases; bases with no gene match: 12. The CDR3 DNA follows: TGTGCCAGTAGCACCGGGACAGGGAGGGGGTATAGCAATCAGCCCCAGCATTTT. Protein product: CASSTGTGRGYSNQPQHF.

The genes are TRBV10-2 and TRBJ1-1, with TRBD1 matching over 8 bases. The CDR3 is 15 residues long. With V trimmed by 3 bases and J by 2 bases, 5 bases remained unmatched. Looked up from germline, CDR1 is WSHSY and CDR2 is SAAADI. CDR3 nucleotides: TGCGCCAGCAGTGACATGGACAGGGCTAACACTGAAGCTTTCTTT. Translation: CASSDMDRANTEAFF.

The chain recombines TRBV19 with TRBJ1-1; no firm D call. Germline CDR1 is LNHDA and CDR2 is SQIVND (reference sequence). The CDR3 sequence is 14 residues long. The V end lost 7 bases, the J end lost 0 bases, and 12 bases lay between the germline ends. CDR3 sequence: CASTSGRMNTEAFF. The CDR3 region has the DNA TGTGCCAGTACGAGCGGCAGGATGAACACTGAAGCTTTCTTT.

This chain's CDR3 is CASSLDLLPSGRFEQYF. Written as DNA, the CDR3 is TGTGCCAGCAGCTTAGACCTTCTACCTAGCGGGAGGTTCGAGCAGTACTTC. The chain recombines TRBV11-2 with TRBJ2-7, with 11 bases lining up with TRBD2. Germline V CDR1 and CDR2: SGHAT, FQNNGV. Trimming at V came to 0 bases and at J to 6 bases, leaving 10 bases not matched to a gene. This CDR3 has 17 residues.

The CDR3 protein is CASSLAGDYGYTF. The CDR3 DNA reads as TGTGCCAGCAGCTTGGCAGGGGACTATGGCTACACCTTC. The V gene is TRBV5-5, the J gene TRBJ1-2; possibly TRBD1 for D (6 bases). V was cut by 0 bases and J by 3 bases, with 6 bases left in between. Germline V gives CDR1 SGHKS, CDR2 YYEKEE (reference sequence). This CDR3 is 13 amino acids long.

J is TRBJ1-3 and V is TRBV9, with no clear D. V was trimmed by 3 bases and J by 4 bases, leaving 11 bases between them. This CDR3 has 14 amino acids. Germline V CDR1 and CDR2: SGDLS, YYNGEE. The CDR3 coding sequence is TGTGCCAGCAGCGAGTCTAGAGGAGGAAACACCATATATTTT. Translation: CASSESRGGNTIYF.

This chain joins TRBV18 and TRBJ2-5; TRBD2 matches at 11 bases. Losses at the gene ends were 3 bases for V and 5 bases for J; bases not matched to a gene: 5. CDR3 length: 15 amino acids. Germline V CDR1 and CDR2: KGHSH, LQKENI. The CDR3 reads CASSPTSGSSETQYF. In DNA, the CDR3 is TGTGCCAGCTCACCCACTAGCGGGAGTTCGGAGACCCAGTACTTC.

This rearrangement joins TRBV9 to TRBJ2-6; 11 bases line up with TRBD2. The J segment lost 0 bases and the V segment lost 3 bases, leaving 14 bases of the junction unmatched. CDR1 and CDR2 (germline): SGDLS, YYNGEE. There are 21 residues in the CDR3. The CDR3 DNA reads TGTGCCAGCAGCGCCCCCAGGCTAGCGGGAGGCCACAGCTCTGGGGCCAACGTCCTGACTTTC. Encoded protein: CASSAPRLAGGHSSGANVLTF.

The genes are TRBV27 and TRBJ2-3, with D perhaps matching TRBD1 (7 bases). Deletions cut 9 bases from V and 4 bases from J, with 14 bases between. Germline V CDR1 and CDR2: MNHEY, SMNVEV (reference sequence). The CDR3 spans 13 residues. The CDR3 DNA sequence: TGTGCCAGGGACTATCAGGGGGCAGATACGCAGTATTTT. Protein product: CARDYQGADTQYF.

The chain couples TRBV5-4 to TRBJ2-1, with 13 bases that match TRBD2. This CDR3 contains 18 residues. V shed 6 bases, J shed 5 bases, and the junction held 14 bases outside the gene matches. The germline gives CDR1 SGHNT, CDR2 YYREEE (reference sequence). The CDR3 here is CASIDAGGLAGTNNEQFF. CDR3 sequence (DNA): TGTGCCAGCATCGACGCGGGGGGACTAGCGGGGACTAACAATGAGCAGTTCTTC.

The chain carries TRBV19 and TRBJ2-4, with unresolved D. The germline V gene encodes CDR1 LNHDA and CDR2 SQIVND (reference sequence). CDR3 length: 16 residues. Trimming took 7 bases from V and 8 from J, leaving 24 bases between them. The CDR3 loop is CASKTGAVSSLDIQYF. The DNA for the CDR3 is TGTGCCAGTAAAACGGGCGCGGTCTCCTCGTTGGACATTCAGTACTTC. The full variable domain, completed using reference TRBV19 and TRBJ2-4, is DGGITQSPKYLFRKEGQNVTLSCEQNLNHDAMYWYRQDPGQGLRLIYYSQIVNDFQKGDIAEGYSVSREKKESFPLTVTSAQKNPTAFYLCASKTGAVSSLDIQYFGAGTRLSVL.

This clone was detected a few times. The chain combines TRBV28 with TRBJ2-1, with 7 bases matching TRBD2. Germline-derived CDR1 and CDR2 are MDHEN and SYDVKM. V was pared by 4 bases and J by 8 bases, with 5 bases of the junction left unmatched. The CDR3 sequence is 13 residues long. CDR3 loop: CASSSRLADEQFF. In DNA, the CDR3 is TGTGCCAGCAGTTCCAGACTAGCCGATGAGCAGTTCTTC.

The J gene is TRBJ1-2, the V gene TRBV6-1; D gene uncertain. Germline V gene sequence: CDR1 MNHNS, CDR2 SASEGT. The CDR3 contains 15 residues. V was cut by 0 bases and J by 1 base, with 9 bases left in between. The DNA of the CDR3 is TGTGCCAGCAGTGAAGCCGGACGGCTTAACTATGGCTACACCTTC. Protein: CASSEAGRLNYGYTF.

This clone was seen more than once but under ten times. The V call is TRBV3-1 (or the pseudogene TRBV3-2), the J call TRBJ2-1; TRBD2 matches at 7 bases. Germline V lookup: CDR1 LGHDT, CDR2 YNNKEL (reference sequence). The length of the CDR3 is 13 residues. The CDR3 spells CASSRAGANEQFF. The CDR3 coding sequence is TGTGCTAGCTCCCGGGCGGGAGCCAATGAGCAGTTCTTC.

This chain links TRBV4-2 with TRBJ1-2; 9 positions agree with TRBD1. This CDR3 has 17 amino acids. V trimming: 2 bases; J trimming: 5 bases; junction bases outside the gene matches: 12. Germline V gene sequence: CDR1 LGHNA, CDR2 YNFKEQ. The CDR3 sequence: CASSQPGQGDKGYGYTF. DNA of the CDR3: TGTGCCAGCAGCCAACCGGGACAGGGTGATAAAGGGTATGGCTACACCTTC.

This rearrangement joins TRBV3-1 (or the pseudogene TRBV3-2) to TRBJ2-6; maybe TRBD2 (5 bases). V was trimmed by 7 bases and J by 0 bases, leaving 7 bases between them. This CDR3 spans 14 amino acids. CDR1 is LGHDT and CDR2 is YNNKEL in the germline V gene (reference sequence). CDR3 bases: TGTGCCAGCATCGGGGACTCTGGGGCCAACGTCCTGACTTTC. Encoded protein: CASIGDSGANVLTF.

The genes are TRBV5-4 and TRBJ2-1, with 7 bases fitting TRBD2. The junction had 0 bases not matched to a gene; V was cut back by 1 base and J by 5 bases. In germline, CDR1 is SGHNT, CDR2 YYREEE (reference sequence). CDR3 length equals 13 residues. The CDR3 is CASSLTSDNEQFF. CDR3 DNA: TGTGCCAGCAGCTTGACTAGCGACAATGAGCAGTTCTTC.

The chain links TRBV28 to TRBJ1-2, with unresolved D. Germline values: CDR1 MDHEN, CDR2 SYDVKM. Trimming took off 1 base at V and 5 bases at J, with 17 bases between the two ends. CDR3 length: 16 residues. As DNA, the CDR3 is TGTGCCAGCAGTTTATTGTTATTGGCAGGAACTTATGGCTACACCTTC. Protein product: CASSLLLLAGTYGYTF.

The chain recombines TRBV2 with TRBJ2-7, with D possibly matching TRBD1 (7 bases). Trimming took off 8 bases at V and 6 bases at J, with 26 bases between the two ends. The germline gives CDR1 SNHLY, CDR2 FYNNEI. CDR3 length equals 16 residues. CDR3 amino acids: CASATHRGLGGSEQYF. For the CDR3, the DNA is TGTGCCAGCGCTACCCACAGGGGCCTCGGGGGTTCCGAGCAGTACTTC.

The V call is TRBV29-1, the J call TRBJ2-3; the D call may be TRBD1 or TRBD2 (5 bases each). V lost 7 bases and J lost 3, with 20 bases in between. Germline loops: CDR1 SQVTM, CDR2 ANQGSEA. This CDR3 is 15 amino acids long. In DNA form, the CDR3 reads TGCAGCGCGGGGACCCTGGCAGGGTCGACAGATACGCAGTATTTT. Its translation is CSAGTLAGSTDTQYF.

The gene calls are TRBV6-1 and TRBJ1-5, with a tentative D call TRBD1 (6 bases). In germline, CDR1 is MNHNS, CDR2 SASEGT. V shed 3 bases and J shed 6 bases, with 15 bases lying between them. CDR3 length equals 15 residues. CDR3 DNA sequence: TGTGCCAGCAGTGAGAACAGGGCCAATCGTCAGCCCCAGCATTTT. Amino acids: CASSENRANRQPQHF.

The chain uses TRBV2 and TRBJ1-5; maybe TRBD1 (5 bases). Germline assignment: CDR1 SNHLY and CDR2 FYNNEI. The CDR3 sequence is 13 residues long. The V end was cut by 6 bases, the J end by 11 bases, with 17 bases between. The CDR3 loop reads CASRGDGKRSQHF. The CDR3 bases are TGTGCCAGCAGGGGGGACGGTAAACGGTCCCAGCATTTT. The variable domain in full, completed from reference TRBV2 and TRBJ1-5, reads EPEVTQTPSHQVTQMGQEVILRCVPISNHLYFYWYRQILGQKVEFLVSFYNNEISEKSEIFDDQFSVERPDGSNFTLKIRSTKLEDSAMYFCASRGDGKRSQHFGDGTRLSIL.

This clone was counted a single time. The CDR3 coding sequence is TGTGCCAGCTCACCACCGAGCGACACTGAAGCTTTCTTT. Translating it yields CASSPPSDTEAFF. The chain uses TRBV18 and TRBJ1-1; unclear D gene. The CDR3 runs to 13 residues. Per the germline V gene, CDR1 is KGHSH and CDR2 is LQKENI. V lost 0 bases to trimming and J lost 3 bases, with 5 bases between them.

The chain combines TRBV5-1 with TRBJ2-2; TRBD1 matches 8 bases. The CDR3 length is 16 residues. V lost 7 bases, J lost 5 bases, and 13 bases stayed unmatched. In germline, CDR1 is SGHRS, CDR2 YFSETQ. The CDR3 protein is CASVLGGTGGTGELFF. In DNA form, the CDR3 reads TGCGCCAGCGTGCTGGGAGGAACAGGGGGTACCGGGGAGCTGTTTTTT.

V is TRBV11-2 and J is TRBJ2-1; possibly TRBD2 for D (6 bases). The germline V and J ends were trimmed by 5 bases and 4 bases, with 12 bases remaining between them. The CDR3 sequence is 14 residues long. Germline CDR1 is SGHAT and CDR2 is FQNNGV. Here the CDR3 reads CASSPRDFYNEQFF. DNA for the CDR3: TGTGCCAGCAGCCCCCGGGACTTTTACAATGAGCAGTTCTTC. Together with reference TRBV11-2 and TRBJ2-1, the CDR3 gives the full variable domain: EAGVAQSPRYKIIEKRQSVAFWCNPISGHATLYWYQQILGQGPKLLIQFQNNGVVDDSQLPKDRFSAERLKGVDSTLKIQPAKLEDSAVYLCASSPRDFYNEQFFGPGTRLTVL.

The chain joins TRBV19 to TRBJ1-2; TRBD1 is a possible D gene (5 bases). In germline, CDR1 is LNHDA, CDR2 SQIVND (reference sequence). V lost 4 bases and J 3 bases, leaving 6 bases between the germline ends. The CDR3 totals 12 residues. The CDR3 here is CASSRGYYGYTF. The CDR3 nucleotides read TGTGCCAGTAGTAGGGGCTACTATGGCTACACCTTC.

This chain uses TRBV7-2 with TRBJ1-5; no definite D call. The V and J ends lost 5 bases and 2 bases respectively, with 13 bases between them. Germline V gives CDR1 SGHTA, CDR2 FQGNSA. The CDR3 has 15 residues. As DNA, the CDR3 is TGTGCCAGCAGCCTAACACCATCGGGCAATCAGCCCCAGCATTTT. The encoded protein is CASSLTPSGNQPQHF.